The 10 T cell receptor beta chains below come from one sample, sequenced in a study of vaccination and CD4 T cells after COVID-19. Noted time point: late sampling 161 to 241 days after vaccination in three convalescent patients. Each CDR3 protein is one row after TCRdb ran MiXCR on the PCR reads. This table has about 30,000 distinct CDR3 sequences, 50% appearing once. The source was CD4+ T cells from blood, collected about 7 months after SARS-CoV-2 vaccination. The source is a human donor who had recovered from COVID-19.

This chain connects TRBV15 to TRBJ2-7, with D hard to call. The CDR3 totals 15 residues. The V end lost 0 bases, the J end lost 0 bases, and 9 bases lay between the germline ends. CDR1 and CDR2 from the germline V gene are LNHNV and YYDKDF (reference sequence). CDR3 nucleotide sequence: TGTGCCACCAGCAGAGATTACGGAAACTCCTACGAGCAGTACTTC. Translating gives CATSRDYGNSYEQYF.

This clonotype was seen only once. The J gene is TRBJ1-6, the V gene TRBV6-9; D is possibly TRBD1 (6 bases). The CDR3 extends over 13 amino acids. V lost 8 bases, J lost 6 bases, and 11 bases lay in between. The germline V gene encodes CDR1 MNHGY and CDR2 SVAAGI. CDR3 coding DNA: TGTGCCAGCGGGACAACCGTTAATTCACCCCTCCACTTT. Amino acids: CASGTTVNSPLHF.

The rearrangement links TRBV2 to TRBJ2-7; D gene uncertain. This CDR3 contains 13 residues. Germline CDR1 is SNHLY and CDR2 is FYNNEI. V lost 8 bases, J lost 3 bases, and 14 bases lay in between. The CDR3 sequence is CASQIGLVYEQYF. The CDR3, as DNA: TGTGCCAGCCAAATAGGTCTTGTCTACGAGCAGTACTTC.

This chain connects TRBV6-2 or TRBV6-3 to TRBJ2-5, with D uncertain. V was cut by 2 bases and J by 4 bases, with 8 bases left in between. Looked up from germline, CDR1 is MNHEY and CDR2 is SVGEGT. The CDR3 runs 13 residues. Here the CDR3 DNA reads TGTGCCAGCAGTTACGACGAGCGAGAGACCCAGTACTTC. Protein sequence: CASSYDERETQYF.

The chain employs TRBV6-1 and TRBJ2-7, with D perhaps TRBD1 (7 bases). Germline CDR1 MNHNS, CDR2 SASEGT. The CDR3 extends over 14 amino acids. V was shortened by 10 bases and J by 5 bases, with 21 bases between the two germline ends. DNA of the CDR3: TGTGCCACAGGTCGACAGGGTTCGGGGGACGAGCAGTACTTC. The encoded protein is CATGRQGSGDEQYF.

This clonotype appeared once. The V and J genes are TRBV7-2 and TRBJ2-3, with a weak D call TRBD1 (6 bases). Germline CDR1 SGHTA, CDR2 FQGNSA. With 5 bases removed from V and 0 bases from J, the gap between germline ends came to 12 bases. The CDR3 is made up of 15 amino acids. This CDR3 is CASSRDGQSTDTQYF. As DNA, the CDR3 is TGTGCCAGCAGCCGGGACGGACAGAGCACAGATACGCAGTATTTT.

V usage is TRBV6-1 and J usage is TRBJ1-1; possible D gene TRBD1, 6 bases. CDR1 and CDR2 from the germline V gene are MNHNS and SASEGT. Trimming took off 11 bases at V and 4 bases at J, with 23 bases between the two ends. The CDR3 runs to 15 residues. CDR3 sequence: CAGNIGGSDGTEAFF. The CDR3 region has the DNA TGTGCCGGCAACATCGGGGGCAGCGATGGCACTGAAGCTTTCTTT.

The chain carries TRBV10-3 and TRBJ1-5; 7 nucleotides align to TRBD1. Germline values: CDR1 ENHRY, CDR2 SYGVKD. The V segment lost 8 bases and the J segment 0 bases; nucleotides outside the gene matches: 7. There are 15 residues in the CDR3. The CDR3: CAIGQAGNSNQPQHF. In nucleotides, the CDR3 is TGTGCCATCGGACAGGCGGGAAATAGCAATCAGCCCCAGCATTTT.

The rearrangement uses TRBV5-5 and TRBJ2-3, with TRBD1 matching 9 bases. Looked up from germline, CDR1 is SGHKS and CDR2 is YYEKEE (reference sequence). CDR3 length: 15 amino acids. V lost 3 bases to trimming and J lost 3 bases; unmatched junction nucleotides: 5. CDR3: CASSSDRGSTDTQYF. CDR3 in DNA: TGTGCCAGCAGCTCGGACAGGGGTAGTACAGATACGCAGTATTTT.

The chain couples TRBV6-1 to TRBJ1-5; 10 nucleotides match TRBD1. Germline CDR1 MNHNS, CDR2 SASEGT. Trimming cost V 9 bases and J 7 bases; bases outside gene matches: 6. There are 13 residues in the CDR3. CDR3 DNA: TGTGCCAGTGTGACAGGGGGCTACCAGCCCCAGCATTTT. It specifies CASVTGGYQPQHF.